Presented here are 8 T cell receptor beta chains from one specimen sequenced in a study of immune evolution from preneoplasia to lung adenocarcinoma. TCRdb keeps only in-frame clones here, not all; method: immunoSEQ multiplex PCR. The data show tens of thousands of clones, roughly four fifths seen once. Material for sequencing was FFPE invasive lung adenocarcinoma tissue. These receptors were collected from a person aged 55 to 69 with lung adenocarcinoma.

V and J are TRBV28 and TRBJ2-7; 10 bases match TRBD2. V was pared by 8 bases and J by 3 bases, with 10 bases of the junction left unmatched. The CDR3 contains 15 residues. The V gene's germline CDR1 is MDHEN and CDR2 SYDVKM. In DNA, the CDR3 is TGTGCCAGCGAGTCGGGGGCTAGCGGGAGCTACGAGCAGTACTTC. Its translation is CASESGASGSYEQYF.

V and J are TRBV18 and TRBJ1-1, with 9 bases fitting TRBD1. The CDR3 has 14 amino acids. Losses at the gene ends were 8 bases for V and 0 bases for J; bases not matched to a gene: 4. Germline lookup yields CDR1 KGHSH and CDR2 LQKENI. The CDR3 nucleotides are TGTGCCAGCCGGGACAGGGCCTTGAACACTGAAGCTTTCTTT. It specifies CASRDRALNTEAFF.

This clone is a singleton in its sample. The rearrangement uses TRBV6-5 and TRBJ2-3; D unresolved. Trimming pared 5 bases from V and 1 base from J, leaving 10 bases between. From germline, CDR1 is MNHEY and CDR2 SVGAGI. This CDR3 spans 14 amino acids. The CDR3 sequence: CASSRVLGTDTQYF. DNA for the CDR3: TGTGCCAGCAGTCGGGTCCTAGGCACAGATACGCAGTATTTT.

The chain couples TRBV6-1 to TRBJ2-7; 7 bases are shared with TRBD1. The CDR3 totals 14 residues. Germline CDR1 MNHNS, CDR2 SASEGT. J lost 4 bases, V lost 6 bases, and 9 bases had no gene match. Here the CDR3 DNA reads TGTGCCAGCAGCCGTCACAGGGGTTTGTACGAGCAGTACTTC. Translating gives CASSRHRGLYEQYF.

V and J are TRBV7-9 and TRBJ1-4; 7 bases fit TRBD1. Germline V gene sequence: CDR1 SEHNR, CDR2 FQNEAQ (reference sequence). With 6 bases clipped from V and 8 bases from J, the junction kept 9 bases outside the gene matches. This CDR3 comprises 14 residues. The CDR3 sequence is CASSNPSGGEKLFF. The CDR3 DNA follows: TGTGCCAGCAGTAACCCTTCAGGGGGAGAAAAACTGTTTTTT. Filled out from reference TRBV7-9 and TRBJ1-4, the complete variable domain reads DTGVSQNPRHKITKRGQNVTFRCDPISEHNRLYWYRQTLGQGPEFLTYFQNEAQLEKSRLLSDRFSAERPKGSFSTLEIQRTEQGDSAMYLCASSNPSGGEKLFFGSGTQLSVL.

Here the CDR3 reads CSGGAANTGELFF. Written as DNA, the CDR3 is TGCAGCGGGGGCGCGGCGAACACCGGGGAGCTGTTTTTT. The rearrangement links TRBV29-1 to TRBJ2-2; the D gene is possibly TRBD1 (5 bases). Trimming took off 7 bases at V and 0 bases at J, with 9 bases between the two ends. In germline, CDR1 is SQVTM, CDR2 ANQGSEA. This CDR3 has 13 amino acids.

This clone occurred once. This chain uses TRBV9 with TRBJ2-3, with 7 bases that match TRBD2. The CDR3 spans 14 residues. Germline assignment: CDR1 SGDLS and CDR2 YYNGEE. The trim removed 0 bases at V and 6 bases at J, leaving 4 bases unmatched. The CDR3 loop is CASSVAGGRDTQYF. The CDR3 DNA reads TGTGCCAGCAGCGTAGCGGGAGGCAGGGATACGCAGTATTTT.

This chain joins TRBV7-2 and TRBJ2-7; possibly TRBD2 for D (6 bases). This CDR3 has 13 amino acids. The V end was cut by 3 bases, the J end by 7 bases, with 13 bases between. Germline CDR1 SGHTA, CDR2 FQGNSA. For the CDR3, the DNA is TGTGCCAGCAGCTTGGCGGGATGGAGGGAGCAGTACTTC. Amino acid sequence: CASSLAGWREQYF. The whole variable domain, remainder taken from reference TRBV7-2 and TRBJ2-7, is GAGVSQSPSNKVTEKGKDVELRCDPISGHTALYWYRQSLGQGLEFLIYFQGNSAPDKSGLPSDRFSAERTGGSVSTLTIQRTQQEDSAVYLCASSLAGWREQYFGPGTRLTVT.